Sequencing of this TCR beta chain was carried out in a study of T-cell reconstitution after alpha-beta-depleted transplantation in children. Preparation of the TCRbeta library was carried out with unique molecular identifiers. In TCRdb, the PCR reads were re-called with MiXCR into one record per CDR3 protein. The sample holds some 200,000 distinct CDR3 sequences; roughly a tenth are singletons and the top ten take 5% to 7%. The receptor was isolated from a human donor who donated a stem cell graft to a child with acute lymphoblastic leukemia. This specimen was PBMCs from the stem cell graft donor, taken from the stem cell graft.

The CDR3 is CSVETGSGYGYTF. CDR3 sequence (DNA): TGCAGCGTTGAGACAGGGAGTGGGTATGGCTACACCTTC. The chain couples TRBV29-1 to TRBJ1-2; 7 bases line up with TRBD1. J lost 5 bases, V lost 3 bases, and 6 bases had no gene match. The CDR3 is made up of 13 amino acids. The germline V gene has CDR1 SQVTM and CDR2 ANQGSEA.